This TCR beta chain was recorded in a study of T cell responses to AZD1222 COVID-19 vaccine. Study results and limitations: It was only after the peak T cell response that any repertoires were sampled. Baseline seropositivity characterized only a handful of AZD1222 recipients. The reported proportion of spike-specific TCRs targeting unmutated variant regions was nearly half. Donor demographics were predominantly white British with a female majority; clonal diversity may be underestimated.

The CDR3 runs 15 residues. V was trimmed by 8 bases and J by 0 bases, leaving 14 bases between them. From germline, CDR1 is MNHEY and CDR2 SMNVEV (reference sequence). This clone was seen just once. Its antigen is unidentified. Profiled with immunoSEQ multiplex PCR; TCRdb holds only in-frame clones, not every one. The data contain 90,000 to 150,000 clones, approximately 83% of them singletons. Sequencing used peripheral blood, obtained on day 0 of AZD1222 vaccination. This clonotype was sampled from an adult in good health. The V and J genes are TRBV27 and TRBJ1-5; D unclear. The CDR3 bases are TGTGCCAGCGCCCTGCTACCTGATAGCAATCAGCCCCAGCATTTT. Translation gives CASALLPDSNQPQHF.